The 17 T cell receptor beta chains below come from one sample, sequenced in a study of blood T cell repertoires in COVID-19. Libraries were prepared by immunoSEQ multiplex PCR; TCRdb keeps only in-frame clonotypes and omits some of them. Seen here are about 100,000 clones, approximately 88% observed once, and the top ten hold 4% to 6%. The sample comprised peripheral blood. The origin of the receptors is a man aged 40-49 years with active or convalescent COVID-19.

The chain has TRBV2 and TRBJ2-7, with TRBD1 identical over 8 bases. The CDR3 is made up of 15 amino acids. Germline V gene sequence: CDR1 SNHLY, CDR2 FYNNEI. V gave up 6 bases and J gave up 4 bases; unmatched junction bases: 11. The CDR3 here is CASRAQGAAFYEQYF. The CDR3 coding sequence is TGTGCCAGCAGAGCCCAGGGGGCTGCCTTTTACGAGCAGTACTTC.

The chain uses TRBV5-4 and TRBJ2-6; 12 bases match TRBD2. The CDR3 has 18 amino acids. Germline assignment: CDR1 SGHNT and CDR2 YYREEE (reference sequence). J was trimmed by 4 bases and V by 2 bases; bases with no gene match: 7. The CDR3: CASSFRTSGVPGANVLTF. CDR3 DNA sequence: TGTGCCAGCAGCTTCCGGACTAGCGGGGTCCCGGGGGCCAACGTCCTGACTTTC.

This clone was observed a handful of times. The chain links TRBV6-2 or TRBV6-3 to TRBJ2-1; 10 nucleotides agree with TRBD2. The CDR3 contains 15 residues. In germline, CDR1 is MNHEY, CDR2 SVGEGT. Unmatched junction bases numbered 4, after V lost 6 bases and J lost 2 bases. The CDR3 region has the DNA TGTGCCAGCAGCCCGAGCGGGAGGGCCTACAATGAGCAGTTCTTC. It is translated as CASSPSGRAYNEQFF.

The gene calls are TRBV27 and TRBJ2-5, with D tentatively TRBD2 (6 bases). V lost 6 bases to trimming and J lost 4 bases, with 18 bases between them. Germline-derived CDR1 and CDR2 are MNHEY and SMNVEV (reference sequence). The CDR3 has 15 amino acids. As DNA, the CDR3 is TGTGCCAGCAGCCCCGGGGTAGCGGTAAGAGAGACCCAGTACTTC. It encodes CASSPGVAVRETQYF.

V gene TRBV5-6 combines with J gene TRBJ1-3, with no clear D. The germline V gene encodes CDR1 SGHDT and CDR2 YYEEEE. The length of the CDR3 is 13 residues. V shed 0 bases and J shed 6 bases, with 7 bases lying between them. CDR3 loop: CASSLVEENTIYF. In DNA, the CDR3 is TGTGCCAGCAGCTTGGTGGAGGAAAACACCATATATTTT.

This chain joins TRBV18 and TRBJ1-6, with 7 bases lining up with TRBD1. This CDR3 region has 15 residues. Looked up from germline, CDR1 is KGHSH and CDR2 is LQKENI. Unmatched junction bases numbered 8, after V lost 5 bases and J lost 7 bases. CDR3 coding DNA: TGTGCCAGCTCAAGATCCACAGGGGTCAATTCACCCCTCCACTTT. Its translation is CASSRSTGVNSPLHF.

This clone has just a few counts. This chain connects TRBV24-1 to TRBJ2-1; possibly TRBD2 for D (5 bases). The V end lost 2 bases, the J end lost 14 bases, and 12 bases lay between the germline ends. CDR1 is KGHDR, CDR2 SFDVKD, per germline. The CDR3 runs to 12 residues. The CDR3 bases are TGTGCCACCAGTGATTCCGTGAGGGTTAAGTTCTTC. It specifies CATSDSVRVKFF.

This rearrangement joins TRBV5-5 to TRBJ2-5; 9 bases match TRBD1. Germline V CDR1 and CDR2: SGHKS, YYEKEE (reference sequence). The CDR3 has 15 amino acids. Losses at the gene ends were 2 bases for V and 4 bases for J; bases not matched to a gene: 6. The CDR3 loop reads CASSFTGGRRETQYF. CDR3 DNA sequence: TGTGCCAGCAGCTTCACAGGGGGCCGGAGAGAGACCCAGTACTTC.

CDR3 nucleotide sequence: TGTGCCAGTATCCCTACCGGGGGGGGGAGAAAGGCCAATGAGCAGTTCTTC. Its translation: CASIPTGGGRKANEQFF. The V call is TRBV19, the J call TRBJ2-1, with 8 bases that match TRBD2. Unmatched junction bases numbered 17, after V lost 7 bases and J lost 6 bases. The length of the CDR3 is 17 residues. Germline CDR1 LNHDA, CDR2 SQIVND (reference sequence).

This clone was found once. This chain uses TRBV13 with TRBJ1-3; 8 bases are shared with TRBD1. The germline V gene has CDR1 PRHDT and CDR2 FYEKMQ (reference sequence). The CDR3 has 16 amino acids. Trimming removed 5 bases from V and 0 bases from J; junction bases left unmatched: 6. The CDR3 DNA follows: TGTGCCAGCAGCCCGTGGACAGGGAACTCTGGAAACACCATATATTTT. Amino acid sequence: CASSPWTGNSGNTIYF.

The genes are TRBV7-2 and TRBJ1-5; 10 bases are shared with TRBD1. The CDR3 runs to 15 residues. Germline V gives CDR1 SGHTA, CDR2 FQGNSA. The J segment lost 3 bases and the V segment lost 5 bases, leaving 4 bases of the junction unmatched. The DNA of the CDR3 is TGTGCCAGCAGCGCGACAGGGGGCTCCAATCAGCCCCAGCATTTT. Translation: CASSATGGSNQPQHF.

This chain uses TRBV6-1 with TRBJ1-5; tentatively, D is TRBD1 (5 bases). V was trimmed by 1 base and J by 4 bases, leaving 14 bases between them. Germline V gene data show CDR1 as MNHNS and CDR2 as SASEGT. The CDR3 consists of 16 residues. CDR3 in DNA: TGTGCCAGCAGTGAAGGGACGGGGGGTGGAAATCAGCCCCAGCATTTT. It specifies CASSEGTGGGNQPQHF.

The rearrangement uses TRBV6-6 and TRBJ1-4, with a tentative D call TRBD1 (5 bases). V was trimmed by 7 bases and J by 4 bases, leaving 13 bases between them. Germline CDR1 reads MNHNY; CDR2 reads SVGAGI (reference sequence). The CDR3 covers 14 residues. The CDR3 nucleotides read TGTGCCAGCAACCTCAAAGGGGTTAATGAAAAACTGTTTTTT. This gives the protein CASNLKGVNEKLFF.

The chain carries TRBV10-3 and TRBJ2-1; 7 bases are a match to TRBD2. Unmatched junction bases numbered 9, after V lost 10 bases and J lost 6 bases. CDR1 and CDR2 from the germline V gene are ENHRY and SYGVKD. The CDR3 is made up of 13 amino acids. As DNA, the CDR3 is TGTGCCAGCCGCGGGGAGGGCCGCAATGAGCAGTTCTTC. Amino acids: CASRGEGRNEQFF.

This clone came up once. The V and J genes are TRBV28 and TRBJ2-7, with TRBD2 identical over 7 bases. The CDR3 consists of 13 residues. The V gene's germline CDR1 is MDHEN and CDR2 SYDVKM. V lost 5 bases, J lost 3 bases, and 4 bases stayed unmatched. The CDR3 sequence is CASSRSGNYEQYF. CDR3 bases: TGTGCCAGCAGTAGGAGCGGGAACTACGAGCAGTACTTC.

On this clone: This same CDR3 is encoded by further DNA sequences in the sample. The chain carries TRBV7-2 and TRBJ2-1; 8 nucleotides align to TRBD2. Trimming took 5 bases from V and 2 from J; bases not matched to a gene: 2. Germline V gives CDR1 SGHTA, CDR2 FQGNSA. The CDR3 is 14 amino acids. DNA of the CDR3: TGTGCCAGCAGCCCGGGACTAGCCTACAATGAGCAGTTCTTC. This codes for CASSPGLAYNEQFF.

To note about this clone: One junction end disagrees with the germline gene, perhaps due to a read error. This chain's CDR3 is CASSFTPQRQIF. CDR3 in DNA: TGTGCCAGCAGCTTTACACCCCAACGTCAAATCTTC. The chain combines TRBV5-4 with TRBJ2-1; D is undetermined. The CDR3 spans 12 residues. CDR1 is SGHNT and CDR2 is YYREEE in the germline V gene (reference sequence).